The entry below gives a single TCR beta chain sequence along with its context. Antigen: not known. The data stem from a study of shared clonotypes between healthy human individuals. Findings and limits, study-wide: It was the few donors that limited the genetic and exposure-history diversity represented. Naive subsets generally exceeded memory subsets in estimated richness.

The V and J ends lost 7 bases and 1 base, in that order; junction bases with no gene match: 2. CDR1 is SGHRS, CDR2 YFSETQ, per germline. The CDR3 extends over 12 amino acids. TCRdb's table, derived via immunoSEQ multiplex PCR, lists solely in-frame clones and lacks some. The sample includes around 1 million clones, roughly 72% of them seen just once. Specimen: memory CD4+ T cells sorted from blood. This sample's subset: CD45RA-negative fraction. This sequence was found in a man aged 18 to 29 in good health. The chain links TRBV5-1 to TRBJ2-7; TRBD1 aligns across 7 bases. The CDR3 protein is CASGTESYEQYF. CDR3 coding DNA: TGCGCCAGCGGGACAGAATCCTACGAGCAGTACTTC.